One and the same sample provided the 20 T cell receptor beta chains below, sequenced in a study of cytomegalovirus exposure and HLA in healthy donors. PCR involved 60 Vbeta and 13 Jbeta primers. Clones were read by immunoSEQ multiplex PCR, and TCRdb kept only the in-frame ones, dropping some. The sample has about 180,000 clones, over 80% seen once. Sample: PBMCs. The receptor source for this set is a middle-aged man in good health and CMV-seronegative.

This sequence joins TRBV6-5 and TRBJ2-3, with 8 bases identical to TRBD1. Trimming removed 2 bases from V and 3 bases from J; junction bases left unmatched: 4. CDR3 length: 15 amino acids. The germline V gene encodes CDR1 MNHEY and CDR2 SVGAGI. The CDR3 region is CASSYRTGSTDTQYF. CDR3 sequence (DNA): TGTGCCAGCAGTTACAGGACAGGGAGTACAGATACGCAGTATTTT.

This chain links TRBV18 with TRBJ2-1, with TRBD2 matching over 11 bases. J gave up 4 bases and V 1 base, and 9 bases lay outside the gene matches. CDR3 length: 18 amino acids. Germline loops: CDR1 KGHSH, CDR2 LQKENI. The DNA for the CDR3 is TGTGCCAGCTCACCACGGTCTCCCGGGACTAGCGGTTACAATGAGCAGTTCTTC. Its protein product is CASSPRSPGTSGYNEQFF.

The chain is built from TRBV6-6 and TRBJ1-1, with D possibly matching TRBD1 (5 bases). Trimming removed 4 bases at V and 8 bases at J, with 14 bases between. Germline loops: CDR1 MNHNY, CDR2 SVGAGI (reference sequence). This CDR3 contains 13 residues. DNA of the CDR3: TGTGCCAGCAGTTTCCGACAGATCACAGAAGCTTTCTTT. This translates into CASSFRQITEAFF.

The V and J genes are TRBV11-2 and TRBJ2-5; 8 nucleotides line up with TRBD2. The CDR3 spans 17 residues. Germline assignment: CDR1 SGHAT and CDR2 FQNNGV. V lost 5 bases and J lost 2; bases outside the gene matches: 13. This chain's CDR3 is CASSPLAAGGPQETQYF. CDR3 DNA sequence: TGTGCCAGCAGCCCCCTCGCTGCGGGGGGCCCTCAAGAGACCCAGTACTTC.

The chain employs TRBV7-9 and TRBJ2-1, with 14 bases that match TRBD2. From germline, CDR1 is SEHNR and CDR2 FQNEAQ (reference sequence). The V and J ends lost 5 bases and 2 bases, in that order; junction bases with no gene match: 5. This CDR3 has 17 amino acids. CDR3 sequence (DNA): TGTGCCAGCAGCCCGGGGACTAGCGGGAGCCCCTACAATGAGCAGTTCTTC. Amino acid sequence: CASSPGTSGSPYNEQFF.

The CDR3 loop reads CASSLIQSSYEQYF. The CDR3 DNA reads TGTGCCAGCAGTTTGATACAGAGCTCCTACGAGCAGTACTTC. This rearrangement joins TRBV27 to TRBJ2-7; the D is unclear. CDR1 and CDR2 (germline): MNHEY, SMNVEV (reference sequence). The V end was cut by 3 bases, the J end by 0 bases, with 9 bases between. CDR3 length: 14 residues.

The chain employs TRBV6-1 and TRBJ1-5; tentatively, D is TRBD1 (5 bases). V dropped 6 bases and J dropped 1 base, with 13 bases sitting between them. The CDR3 runs to 15 residues. CDR1 and CDR2 from the germline V gene are MNHNS and SASEGT. The CDR3 nucleotides read TGTGCCAGCAGCGCTGGGGCGGTGAGCAATCAGCCCCAGCATTTT. Translation gives CASSAGAVSNQPQHF.

The V and J genes are TRBV19 and TRBJ1-2; a weak D match, TRBD1 (6 bases). This CDR3 has 11 amino acids. Germline V lookup: CDR1 LNHDA, CDR2 SQIVND (reference sequence). V lost 10 bases and J 2 bases, leaving 8 bases between the germline ends. The CDR3 sequence is CAIGQNYGYTF. DNA for the CDR3: TGTGCCATAGGACAGAACTATGGCTACACCTTC.

This rearrangement joins TRBV5-4 to TRBJ1-1, with a possible D match to TRBD1 (5 bases). CDR1 and CDR2 from the germline V gene are SGHNT and YYREEE (reference sequence). Between the trimmed V and J ends, which lost 0 bases and 6 bases, there was a span of 12 bases. There are 14 residues in the CDR3. The CDR3 region is CASSLATARAEAFF. The CDR3 DNA is TGTGCCAGCAGCTTGGCTACAGCCAGGGCTGAAGCTTTCTTT.

This chain connects TRBV9 to TRBJ2-3; 8 bases are shared with TRBD1. Germline V gives CDR1 SGDLS, CDR2 YYNGEE. Trimming removed 0 bases from V and 4 bases from J; junction bases left unmatched: 7. The length of the CDR3 is 16 residues. This chain's CDR3 is CASSVGLTGASDTQYF. CDR3 DNA: TGTGCCAGCAGCGTAGGATTGACAGGGGCGTCAGATACGCAGTATTTT.

The chain uses TRBV11-2 and TRBJ1-6; a weak D match, TRBD1 (6 bases). Trimming stripped 3 bases from V and 13 bases from J, with 19 bases between. CDR1 SGHAT and CDR2 FQNNGV come from the germline V gene. CDR3 size: 15 residues. CDR3 residues: CASSLNSVGATPLHF. In nucleotides, the CDR3 is TGTGCCAGCAGCTTGAATAGTGTGGGGGCGACCCCCCTCCACTTT.

The rearrangement joins TRBV9 to TRBJ2-5; D is unclear. The CDR3 length is 14 residues. From germline, CDR1 is SGDLS and CDR2 YYNGEE. V shed 0 bases and J shed 0 bases, with 6 bases lying between them. In DNA form, the CDR3 reads TGTGCCAGCAGCGTAGCGAGCTACCAAGAGACCCAGTACTTC. As protein: CASSVASYQETQYF.

The V gene is TRBV7-2, the J gene TRBJ1-6, with 7 nucleotides matching TRBD1. The CDR3 contains 14 residues. V shed 2 bases, J shed 10 bases, and the junction held 5 bases outside the gene matches. Germline loops: CDR1 SGHTA, CDR2 FQGNSA. CDR3 protein: CASSLIGGNSPLHF. CDR3 nucleotide sequence: TGTGCCAGCAGCTTAATAGGGGGCAACTCACCCCTCCACTTT.

This clone was seen a handful of times. The chain recombines TRBV7-9 with TRBJ1-1, with 8 bases aligning to TRBD1. Per germline, CDR1 SEHNR and CDR2 FQNEAQ (reference sequence). The V segment lost 5 bases and the J segment 4 bases; nucleotides outside the gene matches: 3. This CDR3 is 13 amino acids long. The CDR3 DNA reads as TGTGCCAGCAGCGCGACAGGGGTCACTGAAGCTTTCTTT. Its protein product is CASSATGVTEAFF.

This clone was found a few times. The CDR3 loop is CASSTPGGLETQYF. Here the CDR3 DNA reads TGTGCCAGCAGCACTCCGGGGGGCCTGGAGACCCAGTACTTC. The V and J genes are TRBV27 and TRBJ2-5; a weak D match, TRBD2 (7 bases). The CDR3 runs to 14 residues. The V gene's germline CDR1 is MNHEY and CDR2 SMNVEV (reference sequence). Between the trimmed V and J ends, which lost 6 bases and 5 bases, there was a span of 16 bases.

The J gene is TRBJ2-1, the V gene TRBV9; TRBD2 aligns across 10 bases. V lost 4 bases and J lost 5; bases outside the gene matches: 6. Germline loops: CDR1 SGDLS, CDR2 YYNGEE. CDR3 size: 15 residues. The CDR3 loop reads CASSRTSGVHNEQFF. The CDR3 region has the DNA TGTGCCAGCAGCCGAACTAGCGGGGTACACAATGAGCAGTTCTTC.

This clone was observed a handful of times. This sequence joins TRBV5-1 and TRBJ2-2; 10 bases match TRBD2. Trimming took 2 bases from V and 6 from J; bases not matched to a gene: 4. Germline V CDR1 and CDR2: SGHRS, YFSETQ. This CDR3 region has 15 residues. The CDR3 sequence is CASSFQLAGPGELFF. In nucleotides, the CDR3 is TGCGCCAGCAGCTTCCAACTAGCGGGACCCGGGGAGCTGTTTTTT.

The DNA for the CDR3 is TGTGCCAGCAGTTCCCGGGGGACCACTGAAGCTTTCTTT. Protein: CASSSRGTTEAFF. V usage is TRBV28 and J usage is TRBJ1-1, with TRBD1 as a possible D gene (5 bases). Deletions cut 4 bases from V and 4 bases from J, with 10 bases between. This CDR3 has 13 amino acids. Germline values: CDR1 MDHEN, CDR2 SYDVKM.

The CDR3 DNA sequence: TGTGCCAGCAGCTCGGACTTCTATGGCTACACCTTC. Protein sequence: CASSSDFYGYTF. The chain links TRBV7-9 to TRBJ1-2; no definite D call. This CDR3 is 12 amino acids long. Trimming took 4 bases from V and 4 from J, leaving 7 bases between them. Germline assignment: CDR1 SEHNR and CDR2 FQNEAQ (reference sequence).

V gene TRBV7-3 combines with J gene TRBJ1-1; TRBD1 aligns across 9 bases. Trimming removed 5 bases from V and 0 bases from J; junction bases left unmatched: 7. Germline CDR1 SGHTA, CDR2 FQGTGA. This CDR3 has 16 residues. The CDR3 DNA follows: TGTGCCAGCAGCCCGTCGGGACAGGGAGTGAACACTGAAGCTTTCTTT. Translation gives CASSPSGQGVNTEAFF.